These 30 T cell receptor beta chains came from one sample sequenced in a study of naive and memory T cell subsets. Both TRBC1 and TRBC2 were covered by a beta constant-region primer of two equimolar oligonucleotides. Four rounds of PCR amplified the ligated cDNA using nested alpha and beta constant-region primers plus SP2. TCRdb re-analysed the UMI-ligation and nested PCR reads in MiXCR, keeping a single row per CDR3 protein. The repertoire holds 150,000 or so distinct CDR3 sequences, with 22% as singletons. Whole-study findings and limits: A few larger clonotypes appeared in naive repertoires, especially CD8, possibly memory cells re-expressing CD45RA.

Antigens of these TCRs are unknown. The sample consisted of naive CD4+ T cells from blood. The receptors stem from a human donor in good health.

The rearrangement links TRBV5-5 to TRBJ1-6, with a possible D match to TRBD1 (5 bases). Per the germline V gene, CDR1 is SGHKS and CDR2 is YYEKEE (reference sequence). Trimming cost V 10 bases and J 7 bases, with 15 bases left between them. The CDR3 has 13 residues. The chain's CDR3 is CASRRVDNSPLHF. CDR3 bases: TGTGCCTCGCGCAGGGTGGACAATTCACCCCTCCACTTT.

The CDR3 is CASSRQGRYSNEQFF. The CDR3 DNA reads as TGTGCCAGCAGCCGACAGGGACGGTATTCCAATGAGCAGTTCTTC. The chain has TRBV7-9 and TRBJ2-1; 7 nucleotides agree with TRBD1. V trimming: 5 bases; J trimming: 6 bases; junction bases outside the gene matches: 10. CDR3 length: 15 amino acids. Germline V gives CDR1 SEHNR, CDR2 FQNEAQ (reference sequence).

V and J are TRBV20-1 and TRBJ2-2, with 12 bases aligning to TRBD2. Trimming removed 5 bases from V and 4 bases from J; junction bases left unmatched: 14. The germline V gene has CDR1 DFQATT and CDR2 SNEGSKA (reference sequence). The CDR3 has 18 residues. The CDR3: CSAPRTLAGGMGTGELFF. CDR3 bases: TGCAGTGCTCCCCGCACGCTAGCGGGAGGGATGGGCACCGGGGAGCTGTTTTTT.

This clonotype was picked up a small number of times. J is TRBJ2-5 and V is TRBV18; D may be TRBD1 or TRBD2 (5 bases each). Germline lookup yields CDR1 KGHSH and CDR2 LQKENI. The CDR3 has 13 amino acids. Between the trimmed V and J ends, which lost 1 base and 5 bases, there was a span of 8 bases. CDR3 amino acids: CASSPQGRETQYF. CDR3 in DNA: TGTGCCAGCTCACCACAGGGACGGGAGACCCAGTACTTC.

There are many counts of this clonotype. CDR3 residues: CSVPHAGWDTQYF. The CDR3 DNA sequence: TGCAGCGTCCCTCACGCGGGTTGGGATACGCAGTATTTT. This chain uses TRBV29-1 with TRBJ2-3; D perhaps matches TRBD2 (5 bases). CDR1 SQVTM and CDR2 ANQGSEA come from the germline V gene. Trimming removed 6 bases from V and 6 bases from J, with 16 bases in between. This CDR3 spans 13 amino acids.

This chain links TRBV5-6 with TRBJ2-3; weak D call: TRBD2 (5 bases). The CDR3 totals 15 residues. Germline-derived CDR1 and CDR2 are SGHDT and YYEEEE. The ends were cut back, 1 base at V and 4 bases at J, with 13 bases in the middle. Here the CDR3 DNA reads TGTGCCAGCAGCTTGTCAGGAGGTGTCGCAGATACGCAGTATTTT. It codes for CASSLSGGVADTQYF.

V and J are TRBV7-9 and TRBJ2-1; D gene uncertain. This CDR3 contains 11 residues. V lost 5 bases to trimming and J lost 6 bases, with 5 bases between them. Germline V gene sequence: CDR1 SEHNR, CDR2 FQNEAQ (reference sequence). DNA for the CDR3: TGTGCCAGCAGCGAGCCCAATGAGCAGTTCTTC. Translated: CASSEPNEQFF.

The chain recombines TRBV6-1 with TRBJ2-2; D uncertain. The CDR3 contains 14 residues. Trimming removed 4 bases at V and 6 bases at J, with 12 bases between. Germline V gene sequence: CDR1 MNHNS, CDR2 SASEGT. The chain's CDR3 is CASSAPTIPGELFF. For the CDR3, the DNA is TGTGCCAGCAGTGCCCCCACAATCCCCGGGGAGCTGTTTTTT.

This chain connects TRBV7-9 to TRBJ1-3; D ambiguous. The length of the CDR3 is 13 residues. Deletions cut 5 bases from V and 1 base from J, with 6 bases between. Per the germline V gene, CDR1 is SEHNR and CDR2 is FQNEAQ (reference sequence). In nucleotides, the CDR3 is TGTGCCAGCAGCCCCAAGTCTGGAAACACCATATATTTT. Translated: CASSPKSGNTIYF.

In this sample, this clonotype turned up a few times. This chain connects TRBV5-1 to TRBJ1-2, with D maybe TRBD1 (5 bases). Germline V gene lookup returns CDR1 SGHRS and CDR2 YFSETQ. Trimming stripped 2 bases from V and 9 bases from J, with 14 bases between. The CDR3 totals 13 residues. The CDR3 DNA sequence: TGCGCCAGCAGCTTTCACGAGGGGATCCGCTACACCTTC. It encodes CASSFHEGIRYTF.

The count of this clonotype is one. The chain carries TRBV2 and TRBJ2-3; tentative D call: TRBD2 (6 bases). The length of the CDR3 is 11 residues. CDR1 is SNHLY, CDR2 FYNNEI, per germline. V lost 7 bases and J lost 9, with 11 bases in between. The DNA for the CDR3 is TGTGCCAGCACCCGACTAGAGACGCAGTATTTT. Translated, it gives CASTRLETQYF.

The chain links TRBV29-1 to TRBJ2-1; 15 nucleotides line up with TRBD2. With 5 bases clipped from V and 5 bases from J, the junction kept 13 bases outside the gene matches. Germline CDR1 reads SQVTM; CDR2 reads ANQGSEA. The CDR3 consists of 18 residues. For the CDR3, the DNA is TGCAGCGTTAAGAACAGGGGACTAGCGGGAGGCCCGAACAATGAGCAGTTCTTC. It encodes CSVKNRGLAGGPNNEQFF.

At least ten counts were recorded for this clonotype. V and J are TRBV5-1 and TRBJ1-2, with no clear D. CDR1 is SGHRS and CDR2 is YFSETQ in the germline V gene. There are 12 residues in the CDR3. Trimming shortened V by 4 bases and J by 7 bases, and 11 bases separated the two germline ends. The CDR3: CASSPSVTGYTF. CDR3 bases: TGCGCCAGCAGCCCAAGCGTTACTGGCTACACCTTC.

This sequence joins TRBV19 and TRBJ2-6, with D possibly called TRBD1 or TRBD2 (5 bases each). CDR1 and CDR2 (germline): LNHDA, SQIVND (reference sequence). The CDR3 sequence is 16 residues long. The ends were cut back, 3 bases at V and 0 bases at J, with 9 bases in the middle. CDR3 DNA: TGTGCCAGTAGTATTGCTGGGGGCTCTGGGGCCAACGTCCTGACTTTC. It codes for CASSIAGGSGANVLTF.

V is TRBV6-5 and J is TRBJ1-1; no clear D gene. This CDR3 has 12 residues. Germline lookup yields CDR1 MNHEY and CDR2 SVGAGI. Trimming took off 8 bases at V and 0 bases at J, with 7 bases between the two ends. CDR3 in amino acids: CASSAVNTEAFF. Written as DNA, the CDR3 is TGTGCCAGCTCAGCCGTGAACACTGAAGCTTTCTTT.

The chain uses TRBV28 and TRBJ1-2; 9 bases fit TRBD1. The CDR3 sequence is 18 residues long. V dropped 5 bases and J dropped 1; count of bases not matched to a gene: 14. The germline CDR1 and CDR2 sequences are MDHEN and SYDVKM. The CDR3 loop reads CASSKHRGPPPINYGYTF. The CDR3 nucleotides are TGTGCCAGCAGTAAACACAGGGGGCCCCCCCCTATTAACTATGGCTACACCTTC.

This clonotype occurred many times. The chain employs TRBV7-2 and TRBJ2-3; D unresolved. Trimming stripped 8 bases from V and 4 bases from J, with 10 bases between. Germline CDR1 is SGHTA and CDR2 is FQGNSA. The CDR3 totals 12 residues. The CDR3 loop is CASRSRADTQYF. The CDR3 DNA reads as TGTGCCAGCCGGAGTCGAGCAGATACGCAGTATTTT.

The chain carries TRBV20-1 and TRBJ1-2, with 10 bases identical to TRBD1. CDR3 length equals 16 residues. Trimming cost V 0 bases and J 5 bases; bases outside gene matches: 9. The germline CDR1 and CDR2 sequences are DFQATT and SNEGSKA (reference sequence). The CDR3 DNA sequence: TGCAGTGCTAGAGAAGGTTGGACAGGGGGTGGTTATGGCTACACCTTC. This gives the protein CSAREGWTGGGYGYTF.

The chain recombines TRBV24-1 with TRBJ2-1, with D uncertain. Germline values: CDR1 KGHDR, CDR2 SFDVKD. Trimming took 4 bases from V and 3 from J, leaving 6 bases between them. The CDR3 has 13 residues. For the CDR3, the DNA is TGTGCCACCAGTGACCGGATCTACAATGAGCAGTTCTTC. It codes for CATSDRIYNEQFF.

This clonotype has a handful of counts. Here the CDR3 reads CSASLSSGHKYEQYF. For the CDR3, the DNA is TGCAGTGCCTCCCTAAGTAGCGGGCACAAATACGAGCAGTACTTC. This chain links TRBV20-1 with TRBJ2-7, with TRBD2 matching 7 bases. Germline V lookup: CDR1 DFQATT, CDR2 SNEGSKA (reference sequence). CDR3 length: 15 residues. The ends lost 6 bases at V and 4 bases at J; junction bases unmatched: 15.

The sample holds a few counts of this clonotype. The chain recombines TRBV12-3 or TRBV12-4 with TRBJ2-4; no reliable D call. The V and J ends lost 0 bases and 4 bases respectively, with 22 bases between them. The CDR3 is 19 amino acids. The CDR3 region has the DNA TGTGCCAGCAGTTTAGCGTCAGTAACTTATGGACGGCAAAAAAACATTCAGTACTTC. Its protein product is CASSLASVTYGRQKNIQYF.

This chain connects TRBV20-1 to TRBJ1-4; D perhaps matches TRBD1 (5 bases). The CDR3 runs to 12 residues. V dropped 4 bases and J dropped 10 bases, with 13 bases sitting between them. The germline V gene encodes CDR1 DFQATT and CDR2 SNEGSKA (reference sequence). CDR3 coding DNA: TGCAGTGCTACCGTGGGGGACGTAAAACTGTTTTTT. It specifies CSATVGDVKLFF.

This chain connects TRBV29-1 to TRBJ2-7, with 15 bases aligning to TRBD2. Germline V gene sequence: CDR1 SQVTM, CDR2 ANQGSEA. Trimming cost V 7 bases and J 9 bases; bases outside gene matches: 7. The CDR3 is made up of 13 amino acids. CDR3 protein: CSAGLAGGVGQYF. The DNA for the CDR3 is TGCAGCGCGGGACTAGCGGGAGGAGTTGGGCAGTACTTC.

This clonotype was picked up a small number of times. CDR3 coding DNA: TGTGCCAGCAGTCCCGGGACTGCCAACAATGAGCAGTTCTTC. Translating it yields CASSPGTANNEQFF. This chain links TRBV6-4 with TRBJ2-1, with a possible D match to TRBD2 (6 bases). The germline CDR1 and CDR2 sequences are MRHNA and SNTAGT. The V gene lost 5 bases and the J gene lost 5 bases, with 13 bases spanning the gap. The CDR3 sequence is 14 residues long.

This clonotype was seen a handful of times. This chain links TRBV3-1 with TRBJ1-6, with no clear D. There are 15 residues in the CDR3. Germline loops: CDR1 LGHDT, CDR2 YNNKEL (reference sequence). V shed 4 bases and J shed 7 bases, with 14 bases lying between them. The CDR3 DNA reads TGTGCCAGCAGCCCTGAGCACCGTTCGAATTCACCCCTCCACTTT. This translates into CASSPEHRSNSPLHF.

The gene calls are TRBV4-1 and TRBJ2-1; TRBD2 matches 12 bases. CDR1 is MGHRA and CDR2 is YSYEKL in the germline V gene. This CDR3 region has 18 residues. The V and J ends lost 4 bases and 5 bases, in that order; junction bases with no gene match: 12. CDR3 loop: CASSLDGWTSGKDNEQFF. The CDR3 DNA sequence: TGCGCCAGCAGCCTGGACGGATGGACTAGCGGGAAGGACAATGAGCAGTTCTTC.

This clonotype has a count of ten or more. This chain uses TRBV3-1 with TRBJ2-5; D remains unclear. Germline values: CDR1 LGHDT, CDR2 YNNKEL (reference sequence). The CDR3 is 14 amino acids. Trimming stripped 4 bases from V and 1 base from J, with 10 bases between. The CDR3 nucleotides are TGTGCCAGCAGCCGCCGGGCCCCCCAAGAGACCCAGTACTTC. The encoded protein is CASSRRAPQETQYF.

The chain is built from TRBV7-9 and TRBJ2-7; 8 bases map to TRBD2. The germline V gene encodes CDR1 SEHNR and CDR2 FQNEAQ (reference sequence). The CDR3 consists of 15 residues. The junction had 9 bases not matched to a gene; V was cut back by 5 bases and J by 3 bases. DNA of the CDR3: TGTGCCAGCAGCCTAACGGGCGGGAGGATCTACGAGCAGTACTTC. It encodes CASSLTGGRIYEQYF.

This chain links TRBV11-2 with TRBJ2-5, with D unresolved. This CDR3 is built from 13 residues. V was cut by 2 bases and J by 10 bases, with 14 bases left in between. Germline values: CDR1 SGHAT, CDR2 FQNNGV. The CDR3 nucleotides read TGTGCCAGCAGCTTAAATCAGCCCTGGGACCAGTACTTC. The encoded protein is CASSLNQPWDQYF.

The chain couples TRBV10-3 to TRBJ2-1, with D possibly being TRBD2 (6 bases). Germline CDR1 is ENHRY and CDR2 is SYGVKD. V lost 8 bases, J lost 13 bases, and 15 bases lay in between. The CDR3 is 11 residues long. CDR3 protein: CAIERGGTQFF. The DNA for the CDR3 is TGTGCCATCGAGCGCGGCGGGACCCAGTTCTTC.